The table lists the clone carrying this T cell receptor beta chain with a few counts. Antigen unknown. Preparing the TCRbeta library involved the use of unique molecular identifiers. One entry per CDR3 protein results from TCRdb running MiXCR on the PCR reads. The sample includes around 960,000 distinct CDR3 sequences, less than 30% of them seen just once. This sample stems from a study of T-cell reconstitution after alpha-beta-depleted transplantation in children. The V gene's germline CDR1 is DFQATT and CDR2 SNEGSKA (reference sequence). The CDR3 is made up of 12 amino acids. J lost 6 bases, V lost 7 bases, and 6 bases had no gene match. Findings and limits, study-wide: The authors attributed T-cell counts and diversity one year after transplant mostly to newly produced T cells. Surviving recipient T cells and thymic progenitors produced the high day-60 TCRbeta diversity seen in some patients. Several hundred graft clones that had expanded were reportedly the source of alpha-beta T cells about two months after transplant.

The chain couples TRBV20-1 to TRBJ2-7; 10 bases match TRBD2. The source of this sequence is a boy younger than two who had a stem cell transplant for SCID, so the T cells may come from the graft donor. Source: PBMCs, mostly from graft donor cells, taken 360 days after TCRalphabeta/CD19-depleted stem cell transplant. Here the CDR3 DNA reads TGCAGTGTGGGACTAGCGACCGGCGAGCAGTACTTC. This gives the protein CSVGLATGEQYF.